Presented here are 28 T cell receptor beta chains from one specimen sequenced in a study of cytomegalovirus exposure and HLA in healthy donors. This PCR relied on a set of 60 Vbeta primers and 13 Jbeta primers. Only in-frame clones appear in the TCRdb table, and some are missing; sequencing was by immunoSEQ multiplex PCR. Seen here are 200,000 to 250,000 clones, 75% to 90% observed once, and the top ten hold under 0.85%. Sequencing was performed on PBMCs. The receptor source for this set is a boy aged 2-15 years in good health and CMV-seronegative.

The gene calls are TRBV30 and TRBJ2-3; D gene uncertain. Germline V CDR1 and CDR2: GTSNPN, SVGIG (reference sequence). This CDR3 is 13 amino acids long. V lost 8 bases to trimming and J lost 6 bases, with 18 bases between them. The CDR3 bases are TGTGCCACATCCTTCGGTGGGCCGGATACGCAGTATTTT. Translation: CATSFGGPDTQYF.

In regard to this clone: Other DNA sequences of this sample code for an identical CDR3. This chain links TRBV6-6 with TRBJ1-3; perhaps TRBD1 as D (5 bases). Trimming removed 7 bases at V and 2 bases at J, with 12 bases between. Germline values: CDR1 MNHNY, CDR2 SVGAGI (reference sequence). The CDR3 runs to 14 residues. The CDR3 is CASNPGGAGNTIYF. CDR3 sequence (DNA): TGTGCCAGCAACCCGGGAGGGGCTGGAAACACCATATATTTT.

The chain carries TRBV4-1 and TRBJ2-5, with D unresolved. The germline gives CDR1 MGHRA, CDR2 YSYEKL. The V gene lost 0 bases and the J gene lost 2 bases, with 10 bases spanning the gap. CDR3 length: 15 amino acids. The CDR3 DNA sequence: TGCGCCAGCAGCCAAGATGCAACAAGACAAGAGACCCAGTACTTC. Amino acid sequence: CASSQDATRQETQYF.

The rearrangement joins TRBV27 to TRBJ2-7; 7 bases fit TRBD1. CDR3 length: 15 amino acids. The V and J ends lost 5 bases and 3 bases, in that order; junction bases with no gene match: 10. Germline V gene data show CDR1 as MNHEY and CDR2 as SMNVEV (reference sequence). CDR3 DNA: TGTGCCAGCAGTCTTACCCGGACAGGCAACTACGAGCAGTACTTC. This sequence encodes CASSLTRTGNYEQYF.

This rearrangement joins TRBV15 to TRBJ2-3; perhaps TRBD1 as D (6 bases). CDR3 length equals 16 residues. V lost 8 bases, J lost 0 bases, and 18 bases lay in between. In germline, CDR1 is LNHNV, CDR2 YYDKDF (reference sequence). The CDR3 is CATVRYREISTDTQYF. For the CDR3, the DNA is TGTGCCACCGTACGCTACAGGGAGATAAGCACAGATACGCAGTATTTT.

The J gene is TRBJ2-7, the V gene TRBV29-1, with no clear D. Looked up from germline, CDR1 is SQVTM and CDR2 is ANQGSEA. The CDR3 spans 14 residues. Trimming cost V 1 base and J 1 base, with 11 bases left between them. The CDR3 sequence is CSVEGETPSYEQYF. CDR3 DNA sequence: TGCAGCGTTGAAGGTGAGACACCGTCCTACGAGCAGTACTTC.

The chain recombines TRBV30 with TRBJ2-7, with 13 nucleotides matching TRBD2. The CDR3 loop spans 15 amino acids. Germline V gene sequence: CDR1 GTSNPN, CDR2 SVGIG (reference sequence). V shed 3 bases, J shed 3 bases, and the junction held 5 bases outside the gene matches. The DNA of the CDR3 is TGTGCCTGGAGCGGACTAGCGGGAGTTTTCTACGAGCAGTACTTC. Amino acids: CAWSGLAGVFYEQYF.

This chain uses TRBV9 with TRBJ2-7, with TRBD1 matching 7 bases. CDR1 and CDR2 (germline): SGDLS, YYNGEE. Unmatched junction bases numbered 10, after V lost 0 bases and J lost 1 base. The CDR3 consists of 17 residues. The CDR3 bases are TGTGCCAGCAGCGTAGGGGCCGGGACAGCGAAATCCTACGAGCAGTACTTC. Its translation is CASSVGAGTAKSYEQYF.

Only a few counts were recorded for this clone. The genes are TRBV6-1 and TRBJ2-7; D call uncertain. CDR1 is MNHNS, CDR2 SASEGT, per germline. The CDR3 length is 14 residues. Deletions cut 0 bases from V and 0 bases from J, with 6 bases between. The DNA for the CDR3 is TGTGCCAGCAGTGAAGCGCACGGCTCCTACGAGCAGTACTTC. Residues: CASSEAHGSYEQYF.

This clone was observed a handful of times. The J gene is TRBJ1-1, the V gene TRBV7-9; D gene ambiguous. The V end lost 6 bases, the J end lost 0 bases, and 8 bases lay between the germline ends. From germline, CDR1 is SEHNR and CDR2 FQNEAQ (reference sequence). This CDR3 comprises 13 residues. The CDR3 nucleotides read TGTGCCAGCAGTTCCGGTATGAACACTGAAGCTTTCTTT. It encodes CASSSGMNTEAFF.

This clone was found a few times. The chain employs TRBV6-1 and TRBJ1-1; the match to TRBD1 covers 8 bases. CDR1 is MNHNS, CDR2 SASEGT, per germline. V shed 4 bases, J shed 1 base, and the junction held 5 bases outside the gene matches. The CDR3 runs 15 residues. The CDR3 is CASSALGTGNTEAFF. CDR3 nucleotides: TGTGCCAGCAGTGCCCTAGGGACAGGGAACACTGAAGCTTTCTTT.

This chain uses TRBV12-2 with TRBJ2-7; the D call TRBD2 from the table was never checked on the DNA. TRBV12-2 is classified as a pseudogene. There are 17 residues in the CDR3. This CDR3 reads CASRPWTSGNSKREQYF. The CDR3 DNA reads as TGTGCAAGTCGCCCCTGGACTAGCGGGAATTCAAAACGCGAGCAGTACTTC.

The chain combines TRBV7-8 with TRBJ1-4; D ambiguous. Per the germline V gene, CDR1 is SGHVS and CDR2 is FQNEAQ. The V end was cut by 1 base, the J end by 4 bases, with 10 bases between. The CDR3 consists of 15 residues. The CDR3 reads CASSLDGSVNEKLFF. The DNA for the CDR3 is TGTGCCAGCAGCTTAGACGGGTCAGTTAATGAAAAACTGTTTTTT.

The chain has TRBV12-5 and TRBJ1-2; D is unresolved. The V and J ends lost 0 bases and 5 bases respectively, with 13 bases between them. This CDR3 region has 15 residues. Looked up from germline, CDR1 is LGHNT and CDR2 is FRNRAP. CDR3 coding DNA: TGTGCTAGTGGTTTGGTGCTTACTTTAGTGTATGGCTACACCTTC. Amino acid sequence: CASGLVLTLVYGYTF.

The chain links TRBV9 to TRBJ1-3; D unresolved. With 0 bases removed from V and 2 bases from J, the gap between germline ends came to 9 bases. CDR1 and CDR2 from the germline V gene are SGDLS and YYNGEE. This CDR3 spans 15 amino acids. The CDR3 coding sequence is TGTGCCAGCAGCGTAGGTTTGAGTCCTGGAAACACCATATATTTT. Residues: CASSVGLSPGNTIYF.

The CDR3 nucleotides read TGTGCCAGTAGTCCCAGAGGGACACTTAGCAATCAGCCCCAGCATTTT. It specifies CASSPRGTLSNQPQHF. The chain has TRBV19 and TRBJ1-5, with a possible D match to TRBD1 (6 bases). The CDR3 consists of 16 residues. V lost 5 bases to trimming and J lost 0 bases, with 14 bases between them. Germline V gene lookup returns CDR1 LNHDA and CDR2 SQIVND (reference sequence).

The CDR3 region has the DNA TGTGCCAGCAGCCCTCGGGGTCCTACGAACACCGGGGAGCTGTTTTTT. This codes for CASSPRGPTNTGELFF. V usage is TRBV7-2 and J usage is TRBJ2-2; perhaps TRBD2 as D (5 bases). CDR1 and CDR2 (germline): SGHTA, FQGNSA. Trimming left V 5 bases short and J 0 bases short, with 13 bases between. The CDR3 sequence is 16 residues long.

The chain is built from TRBV19 and TRBJ2-7, with D possibly matching TRBD1 (5 bases). Looked up from germline, CDR1 is LNHDA and CDR2 is SQIVND (reference sequence). The V and J ends lost 3 bases and 4 bases respectively, with 16 bases between them. The CDR3 has 15 amino acids. The CDR3 nucleotides are TGTGCCAGTAGTATTAGTGTTGACAGCCGATACGAGCAGTACTTC. This codes for CASSISVDSRYEQYF. Using reference TRBV19 and TRBJ2-7 for the parts outside the CDR3, the full variable domain is DGGITQSPKYLFRKEGQNVTLSCEQNLNHDAMYWYRQDPGQGLRLIYYSQIVNDFQKGDIAEGYSVSREKKESFPLTVTSAQKNPTAFYLCASSISVDSRYEQYFGPGTRLTVT.

V usage is TRBV11-2 and J usage is TRBJ2-7; D might be TRBD2 (6 bases). V lost 3 bases and J lost 5, with 14 bases in between. In germline, CDR1 is SGHAT, CDR2 FQNNGV. The CDR3 runs to 14 residues. The CDR3 DNA follows: TGTGCCAGCAGCTTGGCCGAGGGACTCCACGAGCAGTACTTC. It codes for CASSLAEGLHEQYF.

The chain couples TRBV7-2 to TRBJ2-1; D might be TRBD1 (5 bases). Germline lookup yields CDR1 SGHTA and CDR2 FQGNSA. There are 16 residues in the CDR3. Trimming took off 1 base at V and 6 bases at J, with 16 bases between the two ends. In nucleotides, the CDR3 is TGTGCCAGCAGCTTAGGAGTCGGTGACAGCCTCAATGAGCAGTTCTTC. Translation gives CASSLGVGDSLNEQFF.

V gene TRBV7-2 combines with J gene TRBJ2-1, with 7 nucleotides matching TRBD1. Germline CDR1 SGHTA, CDR2 FQGNSA. J lost 9 bases, V lost 5 bases, and 4 bases had no gene match. The CDR3 length is 12 residues. The CDR3, as DNA: TGTGCCAGCAGCGACAGGGCGGGTGAGCAGTTCTTC. This translates into CASSDRAGEQFF.

Only one count was recorded for this clone. The chain has TRBV27 and TRBJ1-2; 7 bases fit TRBD1. The length of the CDR3 is 19 residues. Germline-derived CDR1 and CDR2 are MNHEY and SMNVEV (reference sequence). With V trimmed by 2 bases and J by 0 bases, 15 bases remained unmatched. The CDR3 nucleotides are TGTGCCAGCAGTTTAGAGGGACAGTTCCCGGGCCTCTCTAACTATGGCTACACCTTC. Protein: CASSLEGQFPGLSNYGYTF.

This rearrangement joins TRBV6-4 to TRBJ2-5; 13 nucleotides match TRBD2. Germline V gives CDR1 MRHNA, CDR2 SNTAGT. The CDR3 is 16 amino acids. The ends lost 2 bases at V and 4 bases at J; junction bases unmatched: 4. The CDR3 DNA reads TGTGCCAGCAGTGACCCTAGGACTAGCGGGAGAGAGACCCAGTACTTC. This translates into CASSDPRTSGRETQYF.

CDR3 residues: CAIRPRLAGGPGIQYF. The DNA for the CDR3 is TGTGCCATCAGGCCCCGACTAGCGGGAGGGCCCGGCATTCAGTACTTC. The chain is built from TRBV10-3 and TRBJ2-4, with TRBD2 identical over 14 bases. Unmatched junction bases numbered 10, after V lost 6 bases and J lost 9 bases. Germline V CDR1 and CDR2: ENHRY, SYGVKD. This CDR3 region has 16 residues.

This chain connects TRBV30 to TRBJ2-2; 12 bases are a match to TRBD2. Germline CDR1 and CDR2: GTSNPN and SVGIG (reference sequence). With 0 bases clipped from V and 7 bases from J, the junction kept 9 bases outside the gene matches. The CDR3 is 17 residues long. The CDR3 protein is CAWSVRLAGGPGGELFF. The CDR3 nucleotides are TGTGCCTGGAGTGTACGGCTAGCGGGAGGGCCGGGCGGGGAGCTGTTTTTT.

The chain combines TRBV15 with TRBJ2-7, with TRBD2 matching 14 bases. The length of the CDR3 is 17 residues. Losses at the gene ends were 3 bases for V and 1 base for J; bases not matched to a gene: 5. Germline V gene sequence: CDR1 LNHNV, CDR2 YYDKDF (reference sequence). DNA for the CDR3: TGTGCCACCAGCAGGGGACTAGCGGGAGTATCATCCTACGAGCAGTACTTC. Protein product: CATSRGLAGVSSYEQYF.

This clone was detected once. The CDR3 spells CSTWTGSNEQFF. The CDR3 bases are TGCAGCACCTGGACAGGGAGCAATGAGCAGTTCTTC. The chain has TRBV29-1 and TRBJ2-1; 8 positions agree with TRBD1. The ends lost 8 bases at V and 6 bases at J; junction bases unmatched: 6. CDR1 is SQVTM and CDR2 is ANQGSEA in the germline V gene. This CDR3 spans 12 amino acids.

This clone appeared a single time. This chain connects TRBV6-4 to TRBJ2-3, with 7 bases matching TRBD1. Trimming took 10 bases from V and 0 from J; bases not matched to a gene: 4. The V gene's germline CDR1 is MRHNA and CDR2 SNTAGT. CDR3 length: 13 residues. The CDR3 DNA reads as TGTGCCACCGAGGGGGCTAGCACAGATACGCAGTATTTT. This gives the protein CATEGASTDTQYF.